This entry lists 3 T cell receptor beta chains sequenced from one sample in a study of cytomegalovirus exposure and HLA in healthy donors. Primers for the PCR totalled 60 Vbeta and 13 Jbeta. The method was immunoSEQ multiplex PCR; TCRdb's version includes in-frame clones alone and lacks a portion of them. The repertoire holds 90,000 to 110,000 clones, with around 76% as singletons. The sequencing input was PBMCs. These receptors all stem from a man between 35 and 55 years old in good health and CMV-seropositive.

This clone was recorded a few times. The chain has TRBV10-3 and TRBJ2-1; the match to TRBD1 covers 7 bases. The length of the CDR3 is 14 residues. Trimming took 4 bases from V and 2 from J; bases not matched to a gene: 2. Per the germline V gene, CDR1 is ENHRY and CDR2 is SYGVKD. CDR3 sequence (DNA): TGTGCCATCAGTGGACAGGGCACCTACAATGAGCAGTTCTTC. This gives the protein CAISGQGTYNEQFF.

The rearrangement joins TRBV10-2 to TRBJ2-2, with 10 bases fitting TRBD2. V was pared by 0 bases and J by 0 bases, with 7 bases of the junction left unmatched. Germline V gene lookup returns CDR1 WSHSY and CDR2 SAAADI. The CDR3 totals 19 residues. The CDR3 spells CASSESGTLAGANTGELFF. The DNA for the CDR3 is TGCGCCAGCAGTGAGTCGGGAACTCTAGCGGGAGCGAACACCGGGGAGCTGTTTTTT.

The V and J genes are TRBV28 and TRBJ2-7; the D gene is possibly TRBD2 (6 bases). The CDR3 length is 13 residues. In germline, CDR1 is MDHEN, CDR2 SYDVKM. V was cut by 4 bases and J by 3 bases, with 10 bases left in between. CDR3 coding DNA: TGTGCCAGCAGTTCCCCGGGAGACTACGAGCAGTACTTC. Protein sequence: CASSSPGDYEQYF. The entire variable domain, with the rest obtained from reference TRBV28 and TRBJ2-7, is as follows: DVKVTQSSRYLVKRTGEKVFLECVQDMDHENMFWYRQDPGLGLRLIYFSYDVKMKEKGDIPEGYSVSREKKERFSLILESASTNQTSMYLCASSSPGDYEQYFGPGTRLTVT.